This T cell receptor (beta chain) came from a study of response to subunit inactivated influenza vaccine. General observations from the study: New T cells are recruited in small numbers by each seasonal influenza vaccination, according to the authors' suggestion.

The V end was cut by 1 base, the J end by 4 bases, with 17 bases between. The CDR3 is 17 residues long. Germline CDR1 is LGHDT and CDR2 is YNNKEL (reference sequence). This clonotype has a count of ten or more. Its target is unknown. TCRdb called the RT-PCR reads again in MiXCR, with one record for every CDR3 protein. The sample lists about 650,000 distinct CDR3 sequences, approximately 14% seen once, with approximately 10% in the top ten. Sequencing was performed on PBMCs from blood, taken 11 to 12 days after vaccination. V gene TRBV3-1 combines with J gene TRBJ2-1; D is possibly TRBD1 (6 bases). This sequence originates from a man over 45 who received an inactivated influenza vaccine. Written as DNA, the CDR3 is TGTGCCAGCAGCCAAGCCAAATCCGGGACACCATACAATGAGCAGTTCTTC. Translated: CASSQAKSGTPYNEQFF.